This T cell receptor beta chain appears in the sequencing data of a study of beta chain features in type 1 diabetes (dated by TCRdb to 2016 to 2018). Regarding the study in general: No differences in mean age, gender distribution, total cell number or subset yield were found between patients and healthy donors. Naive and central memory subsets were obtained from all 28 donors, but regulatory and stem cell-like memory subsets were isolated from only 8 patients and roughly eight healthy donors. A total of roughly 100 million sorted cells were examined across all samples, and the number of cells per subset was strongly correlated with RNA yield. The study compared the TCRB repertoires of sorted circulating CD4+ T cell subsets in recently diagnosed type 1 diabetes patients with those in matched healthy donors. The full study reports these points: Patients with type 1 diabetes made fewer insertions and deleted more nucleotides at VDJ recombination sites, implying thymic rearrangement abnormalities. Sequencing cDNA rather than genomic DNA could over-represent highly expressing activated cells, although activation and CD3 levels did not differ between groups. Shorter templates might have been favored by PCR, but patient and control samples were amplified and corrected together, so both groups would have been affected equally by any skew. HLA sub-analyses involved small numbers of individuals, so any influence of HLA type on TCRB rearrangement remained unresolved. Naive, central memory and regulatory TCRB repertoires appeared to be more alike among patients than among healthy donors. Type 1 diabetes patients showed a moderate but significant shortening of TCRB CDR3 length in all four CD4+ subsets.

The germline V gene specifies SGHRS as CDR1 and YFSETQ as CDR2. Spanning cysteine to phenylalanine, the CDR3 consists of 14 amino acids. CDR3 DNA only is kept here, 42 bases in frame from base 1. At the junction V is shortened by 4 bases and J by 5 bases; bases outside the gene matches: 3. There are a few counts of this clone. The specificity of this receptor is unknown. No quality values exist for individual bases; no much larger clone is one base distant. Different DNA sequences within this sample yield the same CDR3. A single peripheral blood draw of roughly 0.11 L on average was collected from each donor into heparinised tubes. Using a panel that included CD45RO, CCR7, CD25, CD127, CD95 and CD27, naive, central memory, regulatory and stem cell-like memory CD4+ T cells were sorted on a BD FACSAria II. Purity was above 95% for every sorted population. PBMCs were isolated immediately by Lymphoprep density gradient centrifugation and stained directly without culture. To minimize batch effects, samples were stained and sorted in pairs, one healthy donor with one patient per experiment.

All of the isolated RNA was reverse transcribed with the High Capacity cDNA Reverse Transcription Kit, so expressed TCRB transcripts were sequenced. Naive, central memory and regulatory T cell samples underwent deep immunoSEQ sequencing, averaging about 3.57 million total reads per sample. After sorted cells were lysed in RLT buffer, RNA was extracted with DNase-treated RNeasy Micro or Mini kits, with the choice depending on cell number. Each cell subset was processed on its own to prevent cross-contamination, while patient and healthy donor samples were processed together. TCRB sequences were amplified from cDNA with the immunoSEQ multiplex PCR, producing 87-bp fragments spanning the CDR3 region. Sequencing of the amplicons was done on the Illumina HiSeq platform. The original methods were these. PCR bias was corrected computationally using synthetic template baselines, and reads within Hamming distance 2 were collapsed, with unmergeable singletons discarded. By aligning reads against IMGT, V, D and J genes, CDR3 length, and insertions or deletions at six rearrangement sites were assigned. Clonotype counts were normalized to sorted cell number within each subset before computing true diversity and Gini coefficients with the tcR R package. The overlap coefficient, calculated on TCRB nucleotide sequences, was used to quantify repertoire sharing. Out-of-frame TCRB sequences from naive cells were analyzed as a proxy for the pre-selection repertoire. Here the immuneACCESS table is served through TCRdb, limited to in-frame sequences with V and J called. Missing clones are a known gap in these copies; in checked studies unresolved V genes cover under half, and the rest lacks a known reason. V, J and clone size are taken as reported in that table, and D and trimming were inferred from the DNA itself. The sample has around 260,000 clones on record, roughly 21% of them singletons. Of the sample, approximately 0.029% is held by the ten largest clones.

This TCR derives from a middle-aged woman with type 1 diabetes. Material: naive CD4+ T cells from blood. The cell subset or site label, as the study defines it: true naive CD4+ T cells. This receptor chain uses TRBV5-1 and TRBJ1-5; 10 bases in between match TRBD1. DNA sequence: TGCGCCAGCAGCCCGGACAGGGGGGATCAGCCCCAGCATTTT. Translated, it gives CASSPDRGDQPQHF.